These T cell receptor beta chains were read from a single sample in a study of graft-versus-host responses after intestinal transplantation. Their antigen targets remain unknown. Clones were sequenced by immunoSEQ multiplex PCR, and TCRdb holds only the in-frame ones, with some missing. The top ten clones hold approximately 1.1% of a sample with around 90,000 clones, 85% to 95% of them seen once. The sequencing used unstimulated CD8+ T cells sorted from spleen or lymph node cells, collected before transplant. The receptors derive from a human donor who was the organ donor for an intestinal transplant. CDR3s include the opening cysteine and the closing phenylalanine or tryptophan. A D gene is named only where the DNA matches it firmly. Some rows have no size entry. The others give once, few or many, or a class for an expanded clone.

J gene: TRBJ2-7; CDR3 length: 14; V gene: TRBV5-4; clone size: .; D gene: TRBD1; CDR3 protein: CASTPGTATYEQYF; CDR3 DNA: TGTGCCAGCACTCCTGGGACAGCTACCTACGAGCAGTACTTC
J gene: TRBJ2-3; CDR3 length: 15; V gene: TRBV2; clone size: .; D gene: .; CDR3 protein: CACRAGNGFTDTQYF; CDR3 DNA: TGTGCCTGCCGGGCGGGGAATGGATTTACAGATACGCAGTATTTT
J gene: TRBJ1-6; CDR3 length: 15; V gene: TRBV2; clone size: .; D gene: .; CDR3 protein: CASSEYAPSSGPLHF; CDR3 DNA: TGTGCCAGCAGTGAATACGCCCCTTCCTCGGGGCCCCTCCACTTT
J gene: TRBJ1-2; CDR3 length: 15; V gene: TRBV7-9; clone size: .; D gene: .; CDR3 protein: CASRSFEGADYGYTF; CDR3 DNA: TGTGCCAGCAGATCCTTCGAGGGTGCGGACTATGGCTACACCTTC
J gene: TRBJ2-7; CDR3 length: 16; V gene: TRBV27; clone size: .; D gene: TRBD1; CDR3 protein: CASSTLTGEVVYEQYF; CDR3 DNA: TGTGCCAGCAGTACCCTAACAGGGGAAGTTGTCTACGAGCAGTACTTC
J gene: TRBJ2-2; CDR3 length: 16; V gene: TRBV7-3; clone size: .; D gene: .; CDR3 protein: CASSLIGSSNTGELFF; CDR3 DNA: TGTGCCAGCAGCTTAATTGGCTCTTCGAACACCGGGGAGCTGTTTTTT
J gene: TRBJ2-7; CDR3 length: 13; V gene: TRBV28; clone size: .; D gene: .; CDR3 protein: CAITSGVSDEQYF; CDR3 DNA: TGTGCCATCACCTCCGGAGTTTCTGACGAGCAGTACTTC
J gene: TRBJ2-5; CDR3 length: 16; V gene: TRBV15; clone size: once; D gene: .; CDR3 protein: CATSRGLGGLGETQYF; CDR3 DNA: TGTGCCACCAGCAGAGGTCTGGGAGGCCTGGGGGAGACCCAGTACTTC
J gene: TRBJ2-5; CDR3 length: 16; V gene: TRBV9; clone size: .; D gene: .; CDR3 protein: CASSPTRTGRGETQYF; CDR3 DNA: TGTGCCAGCAGCCCAACTCGGACAGGGAGGGGAGAGACCCAGTACTTC
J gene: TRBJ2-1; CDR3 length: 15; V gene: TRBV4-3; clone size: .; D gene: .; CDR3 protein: CASSQERRANNEQFF; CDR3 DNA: TGCGCCAGCAGCCAAGAGCGGAGGGCTAACAATGAGCAGTTCTTC
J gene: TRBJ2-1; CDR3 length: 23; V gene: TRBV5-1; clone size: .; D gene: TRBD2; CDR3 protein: CASSGHLLPSGGLKVQENNEQFF; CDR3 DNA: TGCGCCAGCAGTGGGCACCTTCTACCTAGCGGGGGTTTAAAGGTACAAGAAAACAATGAGCAGTTCTTC
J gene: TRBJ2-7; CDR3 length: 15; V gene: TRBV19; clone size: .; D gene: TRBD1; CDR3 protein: CASSITPGQAYEQYF; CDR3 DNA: TGTGCCAGTAGTATTACCCCCGGACAGGCCTACGAGCAGTACTTC